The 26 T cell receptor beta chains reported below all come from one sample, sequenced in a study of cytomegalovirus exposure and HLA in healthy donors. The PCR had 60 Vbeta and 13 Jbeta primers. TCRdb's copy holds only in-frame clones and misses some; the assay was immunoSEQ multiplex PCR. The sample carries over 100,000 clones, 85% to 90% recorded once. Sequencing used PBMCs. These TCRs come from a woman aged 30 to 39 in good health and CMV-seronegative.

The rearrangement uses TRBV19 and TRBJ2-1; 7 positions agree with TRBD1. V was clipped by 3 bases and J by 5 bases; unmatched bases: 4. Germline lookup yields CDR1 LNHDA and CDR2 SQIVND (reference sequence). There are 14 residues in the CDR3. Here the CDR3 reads CASSIGGQNNEQFF. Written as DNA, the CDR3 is TGTGCCAGTAGTATTGGGGGACAGAACAATGAGCAGTTCTTC.

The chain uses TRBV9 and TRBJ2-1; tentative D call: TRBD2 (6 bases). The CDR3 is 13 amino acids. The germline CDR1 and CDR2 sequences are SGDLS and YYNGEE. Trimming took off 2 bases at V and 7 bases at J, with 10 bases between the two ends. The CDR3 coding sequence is TGTGCCAGCAGCGTCGGGACTGGAAATGAGCAGTTCTTC. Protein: CASSVGTGNEQFF.

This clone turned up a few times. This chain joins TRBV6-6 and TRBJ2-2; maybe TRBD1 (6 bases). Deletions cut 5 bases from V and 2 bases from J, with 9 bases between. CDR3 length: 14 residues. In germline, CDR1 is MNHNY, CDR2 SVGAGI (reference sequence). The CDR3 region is CASSQDRNTGELFF. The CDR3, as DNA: TGTGCCAGCAGTCAGGACAGAAACACCGGGGAGCTGTTTTTT.

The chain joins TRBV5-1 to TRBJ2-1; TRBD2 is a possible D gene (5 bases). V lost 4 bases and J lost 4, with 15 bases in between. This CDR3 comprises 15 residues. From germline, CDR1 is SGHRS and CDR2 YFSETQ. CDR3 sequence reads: CASSIRAEPYNEQFF. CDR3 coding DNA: TGCGCCAGCAGCATCCGAGCGGAGCCTTACAATGAGCAGTTCTTC.

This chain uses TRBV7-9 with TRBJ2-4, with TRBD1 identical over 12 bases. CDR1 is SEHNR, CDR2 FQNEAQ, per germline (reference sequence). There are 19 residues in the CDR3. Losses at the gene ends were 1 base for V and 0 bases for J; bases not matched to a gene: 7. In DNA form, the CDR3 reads TGTGCCAGCAGCTTAGTTTCTGGGACAGGGGGCATAGCCAAAAACATTCAGTACTTC. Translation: CASSLVSGTGGIAKNIQYF.

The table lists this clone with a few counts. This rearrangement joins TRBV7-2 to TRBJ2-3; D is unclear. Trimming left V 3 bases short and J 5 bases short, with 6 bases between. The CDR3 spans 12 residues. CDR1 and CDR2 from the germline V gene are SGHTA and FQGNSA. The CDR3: CASSFVRDTQYF. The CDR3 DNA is TGTGCCAGCAGCTTCGTTCGAGATACGCAGTATTTT.

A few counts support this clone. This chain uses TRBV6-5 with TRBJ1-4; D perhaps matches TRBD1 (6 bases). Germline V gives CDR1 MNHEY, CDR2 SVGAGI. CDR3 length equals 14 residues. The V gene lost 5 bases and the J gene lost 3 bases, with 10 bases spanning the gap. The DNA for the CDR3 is TGTGCCAGCAGTAGACAGGTTTCTAATGAAAAACTGTTTTTT. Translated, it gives CASSRQVSNEKLFF.

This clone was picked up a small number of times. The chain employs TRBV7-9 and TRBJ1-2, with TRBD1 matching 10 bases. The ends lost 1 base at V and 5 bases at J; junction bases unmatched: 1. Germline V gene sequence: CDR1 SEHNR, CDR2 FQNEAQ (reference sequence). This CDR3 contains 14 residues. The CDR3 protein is CASSLGTGGYGYTF. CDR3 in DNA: TGTGCCAGCAGCTTAGGGACAGGGGGGTATGGCTACACCTTC.

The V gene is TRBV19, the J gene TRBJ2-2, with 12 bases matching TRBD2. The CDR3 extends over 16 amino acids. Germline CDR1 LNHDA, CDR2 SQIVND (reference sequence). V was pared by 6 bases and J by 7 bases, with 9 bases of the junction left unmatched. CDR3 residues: CASSPSGGALIGELFF. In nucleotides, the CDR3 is TGTGCCAGTAGCCCTAGCGGGGGGGCTCTTATCGGGGAGCTGTTTTTT. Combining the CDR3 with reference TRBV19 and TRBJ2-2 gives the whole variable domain DGGITQSPKYLFRKEGQNVTLSCEQNLNHDAMYWYRQDPGQGLRLIYYSQIVNDFQKGDIAEGYSVSREKKESFPLTVTSAQKNPTAFYLCASSPSGGALIGELFFGEGSRLTVL.

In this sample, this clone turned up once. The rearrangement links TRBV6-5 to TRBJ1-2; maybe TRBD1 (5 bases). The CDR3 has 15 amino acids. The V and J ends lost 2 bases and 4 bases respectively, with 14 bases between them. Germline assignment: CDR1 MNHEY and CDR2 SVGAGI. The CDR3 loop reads CASSYASGGGYGYTF. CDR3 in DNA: TGTGCCAGCAGTTACGCCTCGGGGGGTGGCTATGGCTACACCTTC.

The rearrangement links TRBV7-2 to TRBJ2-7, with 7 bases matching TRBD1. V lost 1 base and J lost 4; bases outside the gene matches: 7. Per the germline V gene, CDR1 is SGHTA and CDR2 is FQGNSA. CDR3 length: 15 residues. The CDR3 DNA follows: TGTGCCAGCAGCTTAGGAATGGGACAGCTTTACGAGCAGTACTTC. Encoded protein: CASSLGMGQLYEQYF.

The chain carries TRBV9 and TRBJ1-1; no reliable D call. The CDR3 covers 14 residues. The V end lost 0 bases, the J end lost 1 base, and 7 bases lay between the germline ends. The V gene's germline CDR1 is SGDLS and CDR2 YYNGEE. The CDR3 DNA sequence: TGTGCCAGCAGCGTAGTAACAGCGAACACTGAAGCTTTCTTT. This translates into CASSVVTANTEAFF.

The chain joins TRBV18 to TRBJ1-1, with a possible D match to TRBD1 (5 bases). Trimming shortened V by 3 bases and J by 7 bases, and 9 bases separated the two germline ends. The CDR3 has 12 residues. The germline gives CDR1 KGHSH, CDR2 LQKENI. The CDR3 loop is CASSPLDSEAFF. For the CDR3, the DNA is TGTGCCAGCTCACCTCTCGACAGTGAAGCTTTCTTT.

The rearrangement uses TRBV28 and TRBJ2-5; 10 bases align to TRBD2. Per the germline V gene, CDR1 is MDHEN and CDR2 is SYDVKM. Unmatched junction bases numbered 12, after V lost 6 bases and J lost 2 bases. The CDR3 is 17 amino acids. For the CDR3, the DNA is TGTGCCAGCAGGCGGGGCCTGACACTAGCGGGACAAGAGACCCAGTACTTC. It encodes CASRRGLTLAGQETQYF. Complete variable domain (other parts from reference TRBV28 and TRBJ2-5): DVKVTQSSRYLVKRTGEKVFLECVQDMDHENMFWYRQDPGLGLRLIYFSYDVKMKEKGDIPEGYSVSREKKERFSLILESASTNQTSMYLCASRRGLTLAGQETQYFGPGTRLLVL.

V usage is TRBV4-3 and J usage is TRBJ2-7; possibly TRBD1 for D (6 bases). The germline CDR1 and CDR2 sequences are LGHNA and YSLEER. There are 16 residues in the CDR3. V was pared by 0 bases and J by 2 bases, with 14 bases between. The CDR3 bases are TGCGCCAGCAGCCAAGATTGGACAGCCATAACCTACGAGCAGTACTTC. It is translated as CASSQDWTAITYEQYF.

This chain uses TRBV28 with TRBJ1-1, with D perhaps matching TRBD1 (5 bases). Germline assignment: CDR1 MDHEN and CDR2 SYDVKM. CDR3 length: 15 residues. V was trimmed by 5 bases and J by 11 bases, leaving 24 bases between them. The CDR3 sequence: CASSPLRGFLQRAFF. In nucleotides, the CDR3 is TGTGCCAGCAGTCCATTGCGGGGGTTCCTCCAAAGGGCTTTCTTT.

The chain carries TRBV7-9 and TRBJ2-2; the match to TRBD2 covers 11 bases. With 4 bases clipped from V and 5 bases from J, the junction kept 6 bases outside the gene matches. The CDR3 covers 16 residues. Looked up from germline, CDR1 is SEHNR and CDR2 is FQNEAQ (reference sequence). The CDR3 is CASSSLAGGPTGELFF. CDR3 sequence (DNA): TGTGCCAGCAGCTCCCTAGCGGGAGGCCCGACCGGGGAGCTGTTTTTT.

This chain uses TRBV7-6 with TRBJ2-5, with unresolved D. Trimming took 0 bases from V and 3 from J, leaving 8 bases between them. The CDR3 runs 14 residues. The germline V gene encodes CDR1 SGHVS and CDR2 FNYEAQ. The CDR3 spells CASSLAGGEETQYF. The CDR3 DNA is TGTGCCAGCAGCTTAGCGGGTGGAGAAGAGACCCAGTACTTC.

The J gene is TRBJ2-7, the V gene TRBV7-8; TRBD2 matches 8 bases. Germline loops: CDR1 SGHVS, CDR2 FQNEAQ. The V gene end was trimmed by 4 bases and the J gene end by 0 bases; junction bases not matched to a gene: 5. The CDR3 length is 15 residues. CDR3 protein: CASSSGAGVSYEQYF. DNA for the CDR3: TGTGCCAGCAGCTCTGGAGCGGGAGTCTCCTACGAGCAGTACTTC.

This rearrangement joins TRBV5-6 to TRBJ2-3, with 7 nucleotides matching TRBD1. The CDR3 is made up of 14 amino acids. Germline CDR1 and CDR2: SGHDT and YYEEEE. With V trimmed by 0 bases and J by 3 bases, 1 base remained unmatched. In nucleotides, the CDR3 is TGTGCCAGCAGCTTGGAGGGGGCAACAGATACGCAGTATTTT. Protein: CASSLEGATDTQYF.

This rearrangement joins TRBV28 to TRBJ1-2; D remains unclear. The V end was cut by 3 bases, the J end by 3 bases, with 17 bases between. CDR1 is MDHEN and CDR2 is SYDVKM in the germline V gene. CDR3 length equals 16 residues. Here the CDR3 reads CASSFPLLAPDYGYTF. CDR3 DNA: TGTGCCAGCAGTTTTCCGCTCCTCGCACCGGACTATGGCTACACCTTC.

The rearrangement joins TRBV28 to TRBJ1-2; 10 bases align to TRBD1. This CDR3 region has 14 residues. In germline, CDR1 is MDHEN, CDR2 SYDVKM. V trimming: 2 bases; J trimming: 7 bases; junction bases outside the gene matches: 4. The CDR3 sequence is CASSLQTGGLGYTF. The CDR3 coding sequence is TGTGCCAGCAGTTTACAGACAGGGGGCCTTGGCTACACCTTC.

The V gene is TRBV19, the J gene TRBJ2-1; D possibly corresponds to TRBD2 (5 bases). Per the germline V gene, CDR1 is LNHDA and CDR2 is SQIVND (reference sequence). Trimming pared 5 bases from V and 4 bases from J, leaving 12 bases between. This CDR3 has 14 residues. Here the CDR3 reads CASSPWEWYNEQFF. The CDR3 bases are TGTGCCAGTAGTCCGTGGGAGTGGTACAATGAGCAGTTCTTC.

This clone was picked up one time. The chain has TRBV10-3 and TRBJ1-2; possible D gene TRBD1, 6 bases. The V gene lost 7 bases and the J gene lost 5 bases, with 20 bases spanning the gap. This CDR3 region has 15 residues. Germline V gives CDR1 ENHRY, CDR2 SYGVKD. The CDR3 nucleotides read TGTGCCATCACATCCCAACTGACAGGATCGTATGGCTACACCTTC. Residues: CAITSQLTGSYGYTF.

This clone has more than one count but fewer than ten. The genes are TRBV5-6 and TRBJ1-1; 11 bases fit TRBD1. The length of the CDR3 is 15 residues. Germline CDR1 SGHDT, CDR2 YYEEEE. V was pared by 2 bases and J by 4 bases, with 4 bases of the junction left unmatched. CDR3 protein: CASSFGTGGGTEAFF. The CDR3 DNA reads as TGTGCCAGCAGCTTCGGGACAGGGGGGGGCACTGAAGCTTTCTTT.

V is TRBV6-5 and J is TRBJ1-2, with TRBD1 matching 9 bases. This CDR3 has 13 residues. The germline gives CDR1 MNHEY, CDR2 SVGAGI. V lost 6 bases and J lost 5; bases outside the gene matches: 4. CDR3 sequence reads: CASSPGTGYGYTF. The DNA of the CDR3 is TGTGCCAGCAGCCCCGGGACAGGGTATGGCTACACCTTC.